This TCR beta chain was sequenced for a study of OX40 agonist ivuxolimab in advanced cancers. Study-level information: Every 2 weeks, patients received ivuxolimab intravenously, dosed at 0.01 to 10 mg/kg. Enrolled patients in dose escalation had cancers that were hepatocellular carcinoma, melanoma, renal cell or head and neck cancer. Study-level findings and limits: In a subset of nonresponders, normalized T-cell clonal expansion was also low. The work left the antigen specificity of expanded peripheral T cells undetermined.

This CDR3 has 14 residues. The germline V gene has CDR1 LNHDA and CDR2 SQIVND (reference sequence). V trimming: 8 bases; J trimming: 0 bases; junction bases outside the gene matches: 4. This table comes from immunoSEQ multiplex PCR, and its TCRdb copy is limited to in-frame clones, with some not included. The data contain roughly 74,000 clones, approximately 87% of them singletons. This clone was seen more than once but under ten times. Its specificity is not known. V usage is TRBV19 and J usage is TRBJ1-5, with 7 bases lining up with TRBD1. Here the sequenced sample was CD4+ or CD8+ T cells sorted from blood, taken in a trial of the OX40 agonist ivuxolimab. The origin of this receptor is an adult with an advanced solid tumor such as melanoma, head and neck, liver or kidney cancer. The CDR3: CASGTVDSNQPQHF. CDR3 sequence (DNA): TGTGCCAGTGGGACAGTAGATAGCAATCAGCCCCAGCATTTT.